Shown below are 9 T cell receptor beta chains from a single sample sequenced in a study of T cells in Graves' hyperthyroidism and ophthalmopathy. RNA transcripts were the template for amplifying TCR beta CDR3 regions. The study used the HTBI primer set for a first-round RT-PCR of the TCR CDR3. Using its own MiXCR run on the multiplex PCR reads, TCRdb lists one record per CDR3 protein. This table has around 600,000 distinct CDR3 sequences, around 16% appearing once. What was sequenced was blood. The receptor source for this set is a woman in her thirties with Graves' hyperthyroidism.

This clonotype was counted ten times or more. The rearrangement links TRBV7-3 to TRBJ2-1; 8 bases map to TRBD1. From germline, CDR1 is SGHTA and CDR2 FQGTGA. CDR3 length: 15 amino acids. V shed 1 base, J shed 7 bases, and the junction held 6 bases outside the gene matches. The CDR3 reads CASSLNRRDRNEQFF. CDR3 sequence (DNA): TGTGCCAGCAGCTTAAACAGGAGGGACAGGAATGAGCAGTTCTTC.

A word on this clonotype: In this CDR3 the conserved last residue, phenylalanine or tryptophan, is missing, so a read error is likely. The chain recombines TRBV29-1 with TRBJ1-5; D not certain. The V end was cut by 4 bases, the J end by 0 bases, with 10 bases between. CDR1 SQVTM and CDR2 ANQGSEA come from the germline V gene. CDR3 size: 14 residues. The CDR3 DNA is TGCAGCGTTGCACAGAGTTATAGCAATCAGCCCCAGCATGTT. This gives the protein CSVAQSYSNQPQHV.

V and J are TRBV7-6 and TRBJ2-7; perhaps TRBD2 as D (5 bases). Trimming left V 2 bases short and J 1 base short, with 12 bases between. The CDR3 has 15 amino acids. Germline lookup yields CDR1 SGHVS and CDR2 FNYEAQ. The CDR3 loop reads CASSLRGKVSYEQYF. The CDR3 DNA follows: TGTGCCAGCAGCTTAAGAGGGAAGGTATCCTACGAGCAGTACTTC.

Concerning this clonotype itself: A single base separates this from a much larger clone, so it may be a read error. The V and J genes are TRBV20-1 and TRBJ2-7; TRBD2 is a possible D gene (5 bases). The CDR3 consists of 12 residues. Germline V gene sequence: CDR1 DFQATT, CDR2 SNEGSKA (reference sequence). Trimming cost V 6 bases and J 7 bases, with 16 bases left between them. The CDR3 protein is CSATGSPEEQYF. The CDR3 DNA follows: TGCAGTGCAACGGGGAGTCCTGAGGAGCAGTACTTC.

Turning to this clonotype: The junction and the germline gene differ at one end; a read error may be behind it. The chain recombines TRBV6-5 with TRBJ2-7; 9 nucleotides agree with TRBD1. The germline V gene has CDR1 MNHEY and CDR2 SVGAGI. This CDR3 contains 15 residues. CDR3 bases: TGCGCCAGCACTAACTGGGGACAGGGCTCCTACGAGCAGTACTTC. As protein: CASTNWGQGSYEQYF.

In this sample, this clonotype turned up many times. The chain is built from TRBV29-1 and TRBJ2-3; D uncertain. This CDR3 spans 11 amino acids. Germline CDR1 SQVTM, CDR2 ANQGSEA. The V gene lost 6 bases and the J gene lost 3 bases, with 7 bases spanning the gap. The CDR3 DNA is TGCAGCGTCATGTTGACAGATACGCAGTATTTT. It translates to CSVMLTDTQYF.

This clonotype was seen a few times. The chain employs TRBV4-1 and TRBJ2-7, with a possible D match to TRBD2 (5 bases). The CDR3 spans 17 residues. Germline V gives CDR1 MGHRA, CDR2 YSYEKL. Trimming took 1 base from V and 7 from J, leaving 23 bases between them. CDR3: CASSQAVGQSGVGEQYF. In DNA form, the CDR3 reads TGCGCCAGCAGCCAAGCGGTAGGGCAAAGCGGCGTCGGTGAGCAGTACTTC.

This clonotype showed up just a few times. The gene calls are TRBV20-1 and TRBJ2-4; TRBD2 agrees at 11 bases. This CDR3 spans 17 amino acids. Unmatched junction bases numbered 5, after V lost 1 base and J lost 0 bases. CDR1 DFQATT and CDR2 SNEGSKA come from the germline V gene (reference sequence). In nucleotides, the CDR3 is TGCAGTGCTAGAGCTATACTAGCGGGAGTAGCCAAAAACATTCAGTACTTC. Amino acids: CSARAILAGVAKNIQYF.

Ten or more counts support this clonotype. V usage is TRBV13 and J usage is TRBJ2-1; 9 bases match TRBD1. After removal of 1 base from V and 6 bases from J, the junction contained 4 bases not matched to a gene. This CDR3 contains 15 residues. Germline-derived CDR1 and CDR2 are PRHDT and FYEKMQ (reference sequence). CDR3 in amino acids: CASSLDGTGFNEQFF. As DNA, the CDR3 is TGTGCCAGCAGCTTAGATGGGACAGGGTTCAATGAGCAGTTCTTC.